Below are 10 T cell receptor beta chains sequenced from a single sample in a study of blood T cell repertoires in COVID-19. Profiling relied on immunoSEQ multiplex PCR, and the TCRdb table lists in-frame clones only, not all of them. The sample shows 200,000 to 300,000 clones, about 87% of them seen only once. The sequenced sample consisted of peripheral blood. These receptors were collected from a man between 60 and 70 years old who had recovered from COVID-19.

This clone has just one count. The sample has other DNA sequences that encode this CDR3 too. The CDR3 here is CASSLAGTGGTEAFF. The CDR3 region has the DNA TGTGCCAGCAGCTTAGCCGGGACAGGGGGCACTGAAGCTTTCTTT. The gene calls are TRBV7-6 and TRBJ1-1; 11 positions match TRBD1. CDR1 is SGHVS and CDR2 is FNYEAQ in the germline V gene. This CDR3 has 15 amino acids. V trimming: 0 bases; J trimming: 4 bases; junction bases outside the gene matches: 1.

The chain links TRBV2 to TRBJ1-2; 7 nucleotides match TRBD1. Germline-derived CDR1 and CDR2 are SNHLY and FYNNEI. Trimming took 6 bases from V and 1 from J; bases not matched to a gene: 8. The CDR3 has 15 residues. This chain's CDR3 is CASRGDSDYNYGYTF. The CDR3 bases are TGTGCCAGCAGGGGGGACAGCGACTATAACTATGGCTACACCTTC.

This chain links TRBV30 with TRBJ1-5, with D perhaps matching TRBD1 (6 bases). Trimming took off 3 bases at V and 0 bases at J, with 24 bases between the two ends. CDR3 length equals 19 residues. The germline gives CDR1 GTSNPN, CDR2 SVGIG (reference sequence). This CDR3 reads CAWRYPRNRARDSNQPQHF. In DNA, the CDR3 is TGTGCCTGGAGATACCCCCGGAACAGGGCGAGGGATAGCAATCAGCCCCAGCATTTT.

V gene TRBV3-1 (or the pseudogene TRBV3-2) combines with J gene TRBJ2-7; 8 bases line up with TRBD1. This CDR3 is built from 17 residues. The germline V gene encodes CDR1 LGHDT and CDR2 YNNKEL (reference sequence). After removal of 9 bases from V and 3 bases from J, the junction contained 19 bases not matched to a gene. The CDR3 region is CASKDRDVSPGYYEQYF. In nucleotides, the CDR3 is TGTGCCAGTAAGGACAGGGACGTTTCTCCCGGGTACTACGAGCAGTACTTC.

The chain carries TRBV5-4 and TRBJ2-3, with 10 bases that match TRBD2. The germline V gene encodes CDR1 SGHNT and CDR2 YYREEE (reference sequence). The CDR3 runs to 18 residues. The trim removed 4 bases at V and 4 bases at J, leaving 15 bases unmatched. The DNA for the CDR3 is TGTGCCAGCAGCGGTCAGCGGGGGGGCCGTTCATTGTCAGATACGCAGTATTTT. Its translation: CASSGQRGGRSLSDTQYF.

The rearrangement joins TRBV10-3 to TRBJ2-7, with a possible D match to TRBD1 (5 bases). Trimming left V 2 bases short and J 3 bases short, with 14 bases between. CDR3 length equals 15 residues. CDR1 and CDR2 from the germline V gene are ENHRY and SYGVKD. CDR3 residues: CAISETQGTVYEQYF. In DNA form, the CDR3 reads TGTGCCATCAGTGAGACGCAGGGTACGGTCTACGAGCAGTACTTC.

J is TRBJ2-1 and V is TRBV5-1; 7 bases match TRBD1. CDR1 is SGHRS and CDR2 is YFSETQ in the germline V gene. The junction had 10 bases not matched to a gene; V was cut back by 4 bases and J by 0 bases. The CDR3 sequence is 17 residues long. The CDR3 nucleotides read TGCGCCAGCAGCCCATACAAGACAGGGAGCTCCTACAATGAGCAGTTCTTC. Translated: CASSPYKTGSSYNEQFF. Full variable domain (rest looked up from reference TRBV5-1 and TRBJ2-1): KAGVTQTPRYLIKTRGQQVTLSCSPISGHRSVSWYQQTPGQGLQFLFEYFSETQRNKGNFPGRFSGRQFSNSRSEMNVSTLELGDSALYLCASSPYKTGSSYNEQFFGPGTRLTVL.

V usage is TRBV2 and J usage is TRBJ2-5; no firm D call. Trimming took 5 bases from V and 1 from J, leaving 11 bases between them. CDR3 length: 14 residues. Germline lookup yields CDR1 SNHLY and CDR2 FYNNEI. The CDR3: CASSSTIPQETQYF. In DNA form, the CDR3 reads TGTGCCAGCAGTTCTACTATACCCCAAGAGACCCAGTACTTC.

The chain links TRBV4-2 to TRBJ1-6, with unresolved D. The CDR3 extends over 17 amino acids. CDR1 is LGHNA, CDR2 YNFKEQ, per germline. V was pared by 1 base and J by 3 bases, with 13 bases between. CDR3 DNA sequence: TGTGCCAGCAGCCAAGTTAGCGGAGGCGTCTATAATTCACCCCTCCACTTT. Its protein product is CASSQVSGGVYNSPLHF.

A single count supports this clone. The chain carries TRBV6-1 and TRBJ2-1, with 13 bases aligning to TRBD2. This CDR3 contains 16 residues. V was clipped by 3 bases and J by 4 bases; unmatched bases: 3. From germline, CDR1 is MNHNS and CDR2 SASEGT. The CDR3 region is CASSDQGLAGYNEQFF. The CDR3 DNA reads TGTGCCAGCAGTGATCAGGGACTAGCGGGATACAATGAGCAGTTCTTC.